This T cell receptor beta chain derives from a study of Ad26.COV2.S vaccination and SARS-CoV-2 variants. Libraries were prepared by immunoSEQ multiplex PCR; TCRdb keeps only in-frame clonotypes and omits some of them. The table lists some 460,000 clones, about 88% of them singletons. Looked up from germline, CDR1 is MNHEY and CDR2 is SVGAGI. The CDR3 covers 14 residues. The ends were cut back, 6 bases at V and 1 base at J, with 12 bases in the middle. The treatment here: around 19 received Ad26.COV2.S at low or high dose, single or two shots; a few received placebo; per-sample allocation not given. Day 63 after the first vaccine or placebo injection was the time point for sampling.

This receptor was obtained from a person between 18 and 65 years old who received the Ad26.COV2.S COVID-19 vaccine or a placebo. The sequencing used peripheral blood, collected in a trial of Ad26.COV2.S vaccine versus placebo. The rearrangement uses TRBV6-5 and TRBJ1-1; tentative D call: TRBD1 (5 bases). CDR3 sequence reads: CASRGGLWNTEAFF. CDR3 in DNA: TGTGCCAGCAGGGGGGGACTCTGGAACACTGAAGCTTTCTTT.